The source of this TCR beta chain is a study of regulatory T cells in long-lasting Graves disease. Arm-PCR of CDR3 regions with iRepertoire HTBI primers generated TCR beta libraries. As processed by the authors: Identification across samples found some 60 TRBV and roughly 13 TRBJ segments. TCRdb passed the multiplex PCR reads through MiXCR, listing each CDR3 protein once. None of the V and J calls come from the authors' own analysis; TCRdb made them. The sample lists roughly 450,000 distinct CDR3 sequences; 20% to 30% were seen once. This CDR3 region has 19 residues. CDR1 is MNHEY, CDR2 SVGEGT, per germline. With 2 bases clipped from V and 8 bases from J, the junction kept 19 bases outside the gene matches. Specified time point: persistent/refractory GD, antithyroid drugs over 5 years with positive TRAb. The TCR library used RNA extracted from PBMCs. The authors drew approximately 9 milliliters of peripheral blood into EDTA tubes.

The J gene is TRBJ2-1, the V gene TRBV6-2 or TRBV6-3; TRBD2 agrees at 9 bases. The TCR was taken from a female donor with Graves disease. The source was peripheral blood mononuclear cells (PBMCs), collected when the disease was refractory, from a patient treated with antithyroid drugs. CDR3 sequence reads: CASSYRTKDGGRALHEQFF. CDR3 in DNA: TGTGCCAGCAGTTACCGAACTAAAGATGGCGGGAGGGCCCTCCATGAGCAGTTCTTC.